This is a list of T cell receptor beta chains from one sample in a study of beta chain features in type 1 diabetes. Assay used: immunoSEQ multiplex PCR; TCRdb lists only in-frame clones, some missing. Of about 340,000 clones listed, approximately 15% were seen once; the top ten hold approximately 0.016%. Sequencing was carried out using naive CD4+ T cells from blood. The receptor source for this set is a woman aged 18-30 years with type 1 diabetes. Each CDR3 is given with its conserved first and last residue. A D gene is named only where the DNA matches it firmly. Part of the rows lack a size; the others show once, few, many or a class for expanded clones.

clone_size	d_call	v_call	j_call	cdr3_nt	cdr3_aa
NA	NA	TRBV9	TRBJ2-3	TGTGCCAGCAGCGTAGCGGGAGTTGCGCGAGATACGCAGTATTTT	CASSVAGVARDTQYF
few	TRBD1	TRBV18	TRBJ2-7	TGTGCCAGCTCATCCGGGACAGGTTTCTACGAGCAGTACTTC	CASSSGTGFYEQYF
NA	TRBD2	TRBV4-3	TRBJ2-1	TGCGCCAGCAGCCAAGACCGGGACTACCTGAATGAGCAGTTCTTC	CASSQDRDYLNEQFF
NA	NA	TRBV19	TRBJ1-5	TGTGCCAGTACCGATAGGGGCGCGGGCAATCAGCCCCAGCATTTT	CASTDRGAGNQPQHF
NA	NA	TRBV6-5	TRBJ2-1	TGTGCCAGCAGCCGAAACCGGGACACCTACAATGAGCAGTTCTTC	CASSRNRDTYNEQFF
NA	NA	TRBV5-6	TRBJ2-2	TGTGCCAGCAGCTTCGGGACAACGAACACCGGGGAGCTGTTTTTT	CASSFGTTNTGELFF
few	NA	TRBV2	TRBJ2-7	TGTGCCAGCAGTGCGGAGACTGGTCTCTACGAGCAGTACTTC	CASSAETGLYEQYF
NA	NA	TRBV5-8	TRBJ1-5	TGTGCCAGCAGTAGACGGGAATTGGTGGATCAGCCCCAGCATTTT	CASSRRELVDQPQHF
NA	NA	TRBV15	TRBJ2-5	TGTGCCACCAGCAGACCGTACCAAGAGACCCAGTACTTC	CATSRPYQETQYF
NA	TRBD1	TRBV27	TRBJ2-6	TGTGCCAGCCGCCGGGACAGGGAAGCTGGGGCCAACGTCCTGACTTTC	CASRRDREAGANVLTF
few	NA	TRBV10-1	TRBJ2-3	TGCGCCAGCAGTGAGAGACAATGGGATACGCAGTATTTT	CASSERQWDTQYF
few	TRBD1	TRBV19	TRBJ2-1	TGTGCCAGTAGTCTGTACGGGACAGGGTGGCGTGAGCAGTTCTTC	CASSLYGTGWREQFF
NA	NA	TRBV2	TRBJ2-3	TGTGCCAGCAGTGTCGCGCGGGTCACAGATACGCAGTATTTT	CASSVARVTDTQYF
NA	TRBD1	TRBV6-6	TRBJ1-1	TGTGCCAGCACCTGGGGGACAGGGAACACTGAAGCTTTCTTT	CASTWGTGNTEAFF
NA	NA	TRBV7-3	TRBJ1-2	TGTGCCAGCAGCCCGTCAGGGCACCTCAACTATGGCTACACCTTC	CASSPSGHLNYGYTF
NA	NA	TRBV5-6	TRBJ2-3	TGTGCCAGCAGGCCTACAGGGACCAGTGTACATACGCAGTATTTT	CASRPTGTSVHTQYF
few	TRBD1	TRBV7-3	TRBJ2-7	TGTGCCAGCAGCCCGACAGGGGGCGCGTACGAGCAGTACTTC	CASSPTGGAYEQYF
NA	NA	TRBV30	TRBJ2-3	TGTTCCTGGGCGGGGAGCACAGATACGCAGTATTTT	CSWAGSTDTQYF
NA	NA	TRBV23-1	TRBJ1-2	TGCGCCAGCAGTCAAAGGAGACGGGCTAACTATGGCTACACCTTC	CASSQRRRANYGYTF
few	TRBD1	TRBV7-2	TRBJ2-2	TGTGCCAGCAGCGGGACAGCAACGAACACCGGGGAGCTGTTTTTT	CASSGTATNTGELFF
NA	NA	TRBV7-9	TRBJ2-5	TGTGCCAGCAGCTTAATGCCGGGCCAAGAGACCCAGTACTTC	CASSLMPGQETQYF
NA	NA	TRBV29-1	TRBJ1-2	TGCAGCGTGGCGCAGGGTACGGGCTATGGCTACACCTTC	CSVAQGTGYGYTF
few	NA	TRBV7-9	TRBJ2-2	TGTGCCAGCAGCTTATCGGTTTCCGGGGAGCTGTTTTTT	CASSLSVSGELFF
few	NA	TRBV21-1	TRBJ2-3	TGTGCCAGCAGCAAAGATGGGACAGGCACAGATACGCAGTATTTT	CASSKDGTGTDTQYF
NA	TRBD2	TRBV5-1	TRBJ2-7	TGCGCCAGCAACAAGGGACTAGCGGGAGCCCCCGGGAGGTACGAGCAGTACTTC	CASNKGLAGAPGRYEQYF
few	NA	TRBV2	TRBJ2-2	TGTGCCAGCAGTGATCTAAGAGGCGGCACCGGGGAGCTGTTTTTT	CASSDLRGGTGELFF
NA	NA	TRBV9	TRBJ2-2	TGTGCCAGCAGCGTAGATCCCAGGGCCCCCGGGGAGCTGTTTTTT	CASSVDPRAPGELFF
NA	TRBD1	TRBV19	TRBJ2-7	TGTGCCAGTAGTGCATTACCGGGACAGGGTAACGAGCAGTACTTC	CASSALPGQGNEQYF
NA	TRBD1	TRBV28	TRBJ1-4	TGTGCCAGCAGCCAGGGGGGCCAGGAAAAACTGTTTTTT	CASSQGGQEKLFF
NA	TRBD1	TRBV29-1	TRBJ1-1	TGCAGCGTTGAAGGTGGGACAGTTGGGAACACTGAAGCTTTCTTT	CSVEGGTVGNTEAFF
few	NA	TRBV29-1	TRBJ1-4	TGCAGCGTCCGACAGTATTCAACTAATGAAAAACTGTTTTTT	CSVRQYSTNEKLFF
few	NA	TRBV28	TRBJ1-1	TGTGCCAGCAGCCTCACAGGTTCCAATTCTATGAACACTGAAGCTTTCTTT	CASSLTGSNSMNTEAFF
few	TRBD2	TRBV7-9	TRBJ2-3	TGTGCCAGCAGCTTGCGGGGGACTACTCCGCAGTATTTT	CASSLRGTTPQYF
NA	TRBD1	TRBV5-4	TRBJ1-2	TGTGCCAGCAGCTTCGAGGGGGCGGACTATGGCTACACCTTC	CASSFEGADYGYTF
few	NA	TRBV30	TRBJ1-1	TGTGCCTGGAGTTTCGTCAACACTGAAGCTTTCTTT	CAWSFVNTEAFF
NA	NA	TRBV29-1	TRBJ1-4	TGCAGCGTTGTCCTGGGAGGTAATGAAAAACTGTTTTTT	CSVVLGGNEKLFF
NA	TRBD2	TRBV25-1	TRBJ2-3	TGTGCCAGCAGCCCTAGCGGTTCTTACACAGATACGCAGTATTTT	CASSPSGSYTDTQYF
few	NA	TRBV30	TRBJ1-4	TGTGCCTGGGCGGGGGAGGAAACTAATGAAAAACTGTTTTTT	CAWAGEETNEKLFF
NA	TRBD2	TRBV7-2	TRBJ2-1	TGTGCCAGCAGCTTAGATGCAGCGGGAGGGAGGAATGAGCAGTTCTTC	CASSLDAAGGRNEQFF
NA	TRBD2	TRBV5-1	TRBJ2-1	TGCGCCAGCACCCGGACCCCTCTAGCGGGAGTAGTAGATGAGCAGTTCTTC	CASTRTPLAGVVDEQFF
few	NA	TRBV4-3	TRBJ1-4	TGCGCCAGCAGCCCCACTAGGCCCCGACAGGCGAATGAAAAACTGTTTTTT	CASSPTRPRQANEKLFF
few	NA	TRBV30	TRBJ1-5	TGTGCCTGGTCGACAGTCAATAGCAATCAGCCCCAGCATTTT	CAWSTVNSNQPQHF